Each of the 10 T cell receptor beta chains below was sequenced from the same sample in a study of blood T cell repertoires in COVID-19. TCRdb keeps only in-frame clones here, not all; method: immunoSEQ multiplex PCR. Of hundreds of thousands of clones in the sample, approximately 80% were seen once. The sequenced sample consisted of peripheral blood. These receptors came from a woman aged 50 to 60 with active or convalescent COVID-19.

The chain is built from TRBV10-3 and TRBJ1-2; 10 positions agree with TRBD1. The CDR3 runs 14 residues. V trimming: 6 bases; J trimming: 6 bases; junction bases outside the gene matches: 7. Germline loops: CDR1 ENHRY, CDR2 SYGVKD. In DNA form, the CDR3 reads TGTGCCATCAGGGGGACAGGGGAGGGTGATGGCTACACCTTC. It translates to CAIRGTGEGDGYTF.

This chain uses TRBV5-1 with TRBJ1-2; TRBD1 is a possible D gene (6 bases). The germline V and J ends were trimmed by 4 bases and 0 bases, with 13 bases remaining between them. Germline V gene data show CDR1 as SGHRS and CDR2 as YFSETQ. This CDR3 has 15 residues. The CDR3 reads CASSPRTVANYGYTF. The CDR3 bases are TGCGCCAGCAGCCCCCGGACAGTTGCTAACTATGGCTACACCTTC. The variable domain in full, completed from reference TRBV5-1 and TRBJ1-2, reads KAGVTQTPRYLIKTRGQQVTLSCSPISGHRSVSWYQQTPGQGLQFLFEYFSETQRNKGNFPGRFSGRQFSNSRSEMNVSTLELGDSALYLCASSPRTVANYGYTFGSGTRLTVV.

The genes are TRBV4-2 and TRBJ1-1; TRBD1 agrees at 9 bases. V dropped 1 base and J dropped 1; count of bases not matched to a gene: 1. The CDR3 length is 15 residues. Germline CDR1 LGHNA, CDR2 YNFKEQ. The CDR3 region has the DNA TGTGCCAGCAGCCAAGTGGGACAGGGGAACACTGAAGCTTTCTTT. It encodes CASSQVGQGNTEAFF.

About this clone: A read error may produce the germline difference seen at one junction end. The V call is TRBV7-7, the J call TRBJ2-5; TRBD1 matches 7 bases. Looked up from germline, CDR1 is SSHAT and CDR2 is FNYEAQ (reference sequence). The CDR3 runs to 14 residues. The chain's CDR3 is CASSLTGNQETQYF. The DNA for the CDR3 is TGTGCTAGCAGCCTGACAGGGAACCAAGAGACCCAGTACTTC.

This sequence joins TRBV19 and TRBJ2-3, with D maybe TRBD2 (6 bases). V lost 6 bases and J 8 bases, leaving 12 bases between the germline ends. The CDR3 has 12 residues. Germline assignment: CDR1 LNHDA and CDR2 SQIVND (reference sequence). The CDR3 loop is CASRIAGGTQYF. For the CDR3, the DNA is TGTGCCAGTAGGATCGCCGGGGGTACGCAGTATTTT. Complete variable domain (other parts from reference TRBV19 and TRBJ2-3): DGGITQSPKYLFRKEGQNVTLSCEQNLNHDAMYWYRQDPGQGLRLIYYSQIVNDFQKGDIAEGYSVSREKKESFPLTVTSAQKNPTAFYLCASRIAGGTQYFGPGTRLTVL.

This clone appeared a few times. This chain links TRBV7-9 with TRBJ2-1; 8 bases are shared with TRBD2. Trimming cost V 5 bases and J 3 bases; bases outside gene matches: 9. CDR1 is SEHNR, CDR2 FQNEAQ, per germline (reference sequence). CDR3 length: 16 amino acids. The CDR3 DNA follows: TGTGCCAGCAGCACAACACTAGCGGCAAACTACAATGAGCAGTTCTTC. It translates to CASSTTLAANYNEQFF.

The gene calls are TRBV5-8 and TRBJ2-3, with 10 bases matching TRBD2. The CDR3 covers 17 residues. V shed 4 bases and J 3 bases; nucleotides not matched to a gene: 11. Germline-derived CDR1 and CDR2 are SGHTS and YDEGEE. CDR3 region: CASSPRTSGGGTDTQYF. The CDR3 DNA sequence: TGTGCCAGCAGCCCTCGGACTAGCGGAGGGGGTACAGATACGCAGTATTTT.

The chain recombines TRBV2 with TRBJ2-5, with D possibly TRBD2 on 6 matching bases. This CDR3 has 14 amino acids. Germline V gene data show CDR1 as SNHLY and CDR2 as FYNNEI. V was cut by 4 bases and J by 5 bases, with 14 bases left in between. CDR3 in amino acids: CASSGSPEGETQYF. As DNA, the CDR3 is TGTGCCAGCAGTGGGAGTCCGGAGGGCGAGACCCAGTACTTC. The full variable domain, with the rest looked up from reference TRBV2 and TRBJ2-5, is EPEVTQTPSHQVTQMGQEVILRCVPISNHLYFYWYRQILGQKVEFLVSFYNNEISEKSEIFDDQFSVERPDGSNFTLKIRSTKLEDSAMYFCASSGSPEGETQYFGPGTRLLVL.

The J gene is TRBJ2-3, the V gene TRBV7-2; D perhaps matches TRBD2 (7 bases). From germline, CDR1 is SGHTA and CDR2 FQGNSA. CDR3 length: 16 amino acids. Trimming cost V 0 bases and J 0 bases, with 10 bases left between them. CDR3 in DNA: TGTGCCAGCAGCTTAGCCCGGGGGGCTAGCACAGATACGCAGTATTTT. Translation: CASSLARGASTDTQYF.

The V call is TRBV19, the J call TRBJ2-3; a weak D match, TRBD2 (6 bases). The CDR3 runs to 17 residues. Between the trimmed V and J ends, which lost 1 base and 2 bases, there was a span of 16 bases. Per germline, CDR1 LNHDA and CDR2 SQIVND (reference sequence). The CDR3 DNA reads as TGTGCCAGTAGTATAGTATCCCAGGTAGCGGCCACAGATACGCAGTATTTT. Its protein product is CASSIVSQVAATDTQYF.